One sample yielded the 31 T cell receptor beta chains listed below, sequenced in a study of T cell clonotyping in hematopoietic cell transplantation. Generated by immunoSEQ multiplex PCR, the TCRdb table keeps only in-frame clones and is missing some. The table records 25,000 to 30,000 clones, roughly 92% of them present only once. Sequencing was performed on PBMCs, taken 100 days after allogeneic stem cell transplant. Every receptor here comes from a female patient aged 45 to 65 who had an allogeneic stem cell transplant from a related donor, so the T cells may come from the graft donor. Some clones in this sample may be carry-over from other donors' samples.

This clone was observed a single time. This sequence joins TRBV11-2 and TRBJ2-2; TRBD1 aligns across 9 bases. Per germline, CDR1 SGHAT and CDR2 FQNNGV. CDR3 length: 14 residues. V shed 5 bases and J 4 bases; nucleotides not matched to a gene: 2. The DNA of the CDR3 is TGTGCCAGCAGCCGGGACAGGGCCACCGGGGAGCTGTTTTTT. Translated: CASSRDRATGELFF.

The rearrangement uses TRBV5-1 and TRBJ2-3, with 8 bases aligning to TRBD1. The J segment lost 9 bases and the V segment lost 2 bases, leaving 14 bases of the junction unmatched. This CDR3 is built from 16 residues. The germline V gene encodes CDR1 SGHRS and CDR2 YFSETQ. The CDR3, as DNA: TGCGCCAGCAGCTTTCGGACAGGGTACCCCACGGGGACGCAGTATTTT. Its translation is CASSFRTGYPTGTQYF.

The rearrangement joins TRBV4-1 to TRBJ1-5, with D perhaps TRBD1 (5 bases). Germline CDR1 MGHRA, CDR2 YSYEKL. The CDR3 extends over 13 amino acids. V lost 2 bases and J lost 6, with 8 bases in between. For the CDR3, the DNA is TGCGCCAGCAGCCAAACCGACAGTCAGCCCCAGCATTTT. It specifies CASSQTDSQPQHF.

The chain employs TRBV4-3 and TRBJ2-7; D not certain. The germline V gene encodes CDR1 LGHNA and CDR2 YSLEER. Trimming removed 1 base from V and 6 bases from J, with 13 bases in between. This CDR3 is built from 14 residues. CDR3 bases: TGCGCCAGCAGCCAAGTGGGTACAAGTGTCGAGCAGTACTTC. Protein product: CASSQVGTSVEQYF.

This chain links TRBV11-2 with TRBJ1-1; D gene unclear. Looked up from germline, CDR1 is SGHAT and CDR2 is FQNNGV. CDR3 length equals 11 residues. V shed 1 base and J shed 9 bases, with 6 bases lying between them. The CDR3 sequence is CASSLVSQAFF. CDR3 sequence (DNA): TGTGCCAGCAGCTTAGTATCGCAAGCTTTCTTT.

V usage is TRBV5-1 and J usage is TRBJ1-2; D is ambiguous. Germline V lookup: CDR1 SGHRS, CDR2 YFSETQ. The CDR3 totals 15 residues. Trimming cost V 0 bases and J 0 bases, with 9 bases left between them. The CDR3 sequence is CASSLDWRANYGYTF. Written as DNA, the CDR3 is TGCGCCAGCAGCTTGGACTGGAGGGCTAACTATGGCTACACCTTC.

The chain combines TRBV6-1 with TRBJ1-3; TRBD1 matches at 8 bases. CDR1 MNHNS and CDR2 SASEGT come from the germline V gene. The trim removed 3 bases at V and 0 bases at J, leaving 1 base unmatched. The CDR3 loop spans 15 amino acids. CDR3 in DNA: TGTGCCAGCAGTGAGGGACAGGTCTCTGGAAACACCATATATTTT. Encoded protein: CASSEGQVSGNTIYF.

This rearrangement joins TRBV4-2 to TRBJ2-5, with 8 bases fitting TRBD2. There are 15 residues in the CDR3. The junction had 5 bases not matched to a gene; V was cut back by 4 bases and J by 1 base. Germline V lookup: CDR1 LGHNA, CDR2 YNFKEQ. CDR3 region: CASSPTGGAQETQYF. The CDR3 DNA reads TGTGCCAGCAGCCCCACCGGGGGGGCCCAAGAGACCCAGTACTTC.

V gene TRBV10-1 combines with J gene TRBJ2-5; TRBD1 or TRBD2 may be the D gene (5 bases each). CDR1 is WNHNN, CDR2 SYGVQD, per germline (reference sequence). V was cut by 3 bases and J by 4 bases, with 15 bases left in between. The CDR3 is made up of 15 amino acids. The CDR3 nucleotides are TGCGCCAGCAGTGATAGGGAGCAGGGTGGAGAGACCCAGTACTTC. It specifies CASSDREQGGETQYF.

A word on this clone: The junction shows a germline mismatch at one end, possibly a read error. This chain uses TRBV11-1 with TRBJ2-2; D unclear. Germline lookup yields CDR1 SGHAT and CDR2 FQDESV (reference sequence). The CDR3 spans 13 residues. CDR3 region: CASSLDRTRELFF. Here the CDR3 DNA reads TGTGCCAGCAGCTTAGACCGCACCAGGGAGCTGTTTTTT.

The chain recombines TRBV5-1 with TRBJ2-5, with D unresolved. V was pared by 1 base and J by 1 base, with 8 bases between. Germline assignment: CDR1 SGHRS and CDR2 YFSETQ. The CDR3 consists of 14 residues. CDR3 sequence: CASSLPGAQETQYF. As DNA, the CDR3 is TGCGCCAGCAGCTTGCCGGGCGCCCAAGAGACCCAGTACTTC. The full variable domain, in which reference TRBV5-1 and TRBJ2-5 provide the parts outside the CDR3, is KAGVTQTPRYLIKTRGQQVTLSCSPISGHRSVSWYQQTPGQGLQFLFEYFSETQRNKGNFPGRFSGRQFSNSRSEMNVSTLELGDSALYLCASSLPGAQETQYFGPGTRLLVL.

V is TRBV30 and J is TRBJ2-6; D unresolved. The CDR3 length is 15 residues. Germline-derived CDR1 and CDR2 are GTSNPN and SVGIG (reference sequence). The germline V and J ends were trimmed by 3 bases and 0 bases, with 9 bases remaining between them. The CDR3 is CAWRGWGSGANVLTF. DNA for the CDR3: TGTGCCTGGAGGGGATGGGGCTCTGGGGCCAACGTCCTGACTTTC.

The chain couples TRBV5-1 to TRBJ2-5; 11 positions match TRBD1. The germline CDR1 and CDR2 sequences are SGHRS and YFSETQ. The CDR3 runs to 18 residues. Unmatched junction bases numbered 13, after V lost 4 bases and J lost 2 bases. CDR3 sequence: CASSVKFSGTGGQETQYF. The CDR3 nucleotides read TGCGCCAGCAGCGTAAAATTTTCTGGGACAGGGGGACAAGAGACCCAGTACTTC.

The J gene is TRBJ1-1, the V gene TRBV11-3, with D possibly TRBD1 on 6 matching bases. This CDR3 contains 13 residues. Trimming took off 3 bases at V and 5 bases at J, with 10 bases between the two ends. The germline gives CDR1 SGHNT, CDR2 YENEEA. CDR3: CASSLGGETEAFF. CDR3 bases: TGTGCCAGCAGCTTGGGGGGCGAGACTGAAGCTTTCTTT.

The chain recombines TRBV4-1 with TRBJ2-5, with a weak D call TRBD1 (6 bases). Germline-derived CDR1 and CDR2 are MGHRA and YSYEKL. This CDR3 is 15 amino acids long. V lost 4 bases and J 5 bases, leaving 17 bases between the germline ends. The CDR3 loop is CASSRPGTRGETQYF. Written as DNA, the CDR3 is TGCGCCAGCAGCCGGCCGGGAACCAGGGGTGAGACCCAGTACTTC.

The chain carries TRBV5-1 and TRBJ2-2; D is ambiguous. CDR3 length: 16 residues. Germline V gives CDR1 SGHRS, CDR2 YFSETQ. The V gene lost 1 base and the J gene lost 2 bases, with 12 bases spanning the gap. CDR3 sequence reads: CASSLNVGLNTGELFF. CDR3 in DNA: TGCGCCAGCAGCTTGAATGTGGGTTTAAACACCGGGGAGCTGTTTTTT.

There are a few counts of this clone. The CDR3 coding sequence is TGTGCCAGCAGTTTATCCTTGGGAGGGGCAAGTGGCTACACCTTC. Translated, it gives CASSLSLGGASGYTF. The chain couples TRBV27 to TRBJ1-2; weak D call: TRBD1 (5 bases). This CDR3 has 15 residues. V lost 0 bases to trimming and J lost 7 bases, with 15 bases between them. The germline gives CDR1 MNHEY, CDR2 SMNVEV (reference sequence).

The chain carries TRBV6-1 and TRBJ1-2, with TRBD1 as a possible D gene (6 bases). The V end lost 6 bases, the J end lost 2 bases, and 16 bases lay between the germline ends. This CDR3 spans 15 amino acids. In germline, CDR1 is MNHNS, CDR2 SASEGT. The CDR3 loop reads CASRRSYDRNYGYTF. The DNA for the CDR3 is TGTGCCAGCAGACGCAGCTATGACAGGAACTATGGCTACACCTTC.

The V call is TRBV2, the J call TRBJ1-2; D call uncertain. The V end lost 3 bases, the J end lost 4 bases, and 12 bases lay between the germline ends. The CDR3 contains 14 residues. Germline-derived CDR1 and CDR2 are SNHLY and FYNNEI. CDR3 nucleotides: TGTGCCAGCAGTGATAGGAGGGCGGGCTATGGCTACACCTTC. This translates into CASSDRRAGYGYTF.

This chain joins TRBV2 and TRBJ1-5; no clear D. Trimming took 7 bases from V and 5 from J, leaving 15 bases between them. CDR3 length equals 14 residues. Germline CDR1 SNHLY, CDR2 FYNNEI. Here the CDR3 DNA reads TGTGCCAGCAAGGTGAGATTTTCCGATCAGCCCCAGCATTTT. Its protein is CASKVRFSDQPQHF. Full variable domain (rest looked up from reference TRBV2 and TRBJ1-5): EPEVTQTPSHQVTQMGQEVILRCVPISNHLYFYWYRQILGQKVEFLVSFYNNEISEKSEIFDDQFSVERPDGSNFTLKIRSTKLEDSAMYFCASKVRFSDQPQHFGDGTRLSIL.

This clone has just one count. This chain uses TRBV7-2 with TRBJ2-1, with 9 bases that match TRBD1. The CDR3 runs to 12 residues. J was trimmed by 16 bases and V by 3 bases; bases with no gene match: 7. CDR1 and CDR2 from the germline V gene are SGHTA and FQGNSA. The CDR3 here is CASSLAGTGKFF. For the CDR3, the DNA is TGTGCCAGCAGCTTGGCCGGGACAGGGAAATTCTTC.

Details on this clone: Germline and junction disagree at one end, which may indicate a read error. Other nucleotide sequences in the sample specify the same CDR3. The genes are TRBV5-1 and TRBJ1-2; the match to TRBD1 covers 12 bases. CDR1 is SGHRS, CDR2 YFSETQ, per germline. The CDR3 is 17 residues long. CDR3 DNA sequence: TGCGCCAGCAGTCGCTTTCAACCGGGACAGGGGGCGGGTGGCTATACCTTC. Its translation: CASSRFQPGQGAGGYTF.

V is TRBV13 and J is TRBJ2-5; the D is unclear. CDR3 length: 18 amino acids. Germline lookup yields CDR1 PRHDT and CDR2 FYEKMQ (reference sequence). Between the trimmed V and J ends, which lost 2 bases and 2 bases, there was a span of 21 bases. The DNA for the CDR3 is TGTGCCAGCAGCTTATTCCCCTTTCAAGACATGGGACAAGAGACCCAGTACTTC. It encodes CASSLFPFQDMGQETQYF.

In DNA, the CDR3 is TGTGCCAGCAGAGATATGGAAGGCTACACCTTC. This translates into CASRDMEGYTF. V is TRBV6-1 and J is TRBJ1-2; D is ambiguous. This CDR3 spans 11 amino acids. Trimming pared 6 bases from V and 8 bases from J, leaving 10 bases between. Germline CDR1 reads MNHNS; CDR2 reads SASEGT.

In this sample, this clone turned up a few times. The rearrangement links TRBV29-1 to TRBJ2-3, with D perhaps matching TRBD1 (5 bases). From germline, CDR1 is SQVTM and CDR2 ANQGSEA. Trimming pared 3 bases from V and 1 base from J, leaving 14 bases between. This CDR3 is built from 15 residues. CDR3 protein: CSVDSSGKGTDTQYF. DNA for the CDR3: TGCAGCGTTGACTCGTCAGGGAAGGGCACAGATACGCAGTATTTT.

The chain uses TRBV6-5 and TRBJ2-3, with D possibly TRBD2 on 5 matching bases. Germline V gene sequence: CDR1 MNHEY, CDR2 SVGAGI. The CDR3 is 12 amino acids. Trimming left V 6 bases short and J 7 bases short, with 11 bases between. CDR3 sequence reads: CASRGFGNTQYF. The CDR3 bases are TGTGCCAGCAGGGGGTTCGGGAATACGCAGTATTTT.

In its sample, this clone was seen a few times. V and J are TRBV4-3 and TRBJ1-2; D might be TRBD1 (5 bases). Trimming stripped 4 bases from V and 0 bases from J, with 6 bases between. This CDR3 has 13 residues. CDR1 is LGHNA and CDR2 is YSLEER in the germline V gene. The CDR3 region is CASSLGPNYGYTF. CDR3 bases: TGCGCCAGCAGCCTGGGACCTAACTATGGCTACACCTTC.

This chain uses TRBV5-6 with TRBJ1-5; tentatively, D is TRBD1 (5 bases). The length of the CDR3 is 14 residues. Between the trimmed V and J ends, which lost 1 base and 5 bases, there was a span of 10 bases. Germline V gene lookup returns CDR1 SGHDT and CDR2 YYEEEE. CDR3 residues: CASSLLGDYQPQHF. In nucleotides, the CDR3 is TGTGCCAGCAGCTTGCTGGGGGACTATCAGCCCCAGCATTTT.

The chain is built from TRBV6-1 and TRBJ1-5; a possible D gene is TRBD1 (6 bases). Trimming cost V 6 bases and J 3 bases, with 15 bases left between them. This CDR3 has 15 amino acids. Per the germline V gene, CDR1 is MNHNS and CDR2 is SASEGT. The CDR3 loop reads CASSPVTGYNQPQHF. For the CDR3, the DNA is TGTGCCAGCAGCCCCGTTACAGGGTACAATCAGCCCCAGCATTTT.

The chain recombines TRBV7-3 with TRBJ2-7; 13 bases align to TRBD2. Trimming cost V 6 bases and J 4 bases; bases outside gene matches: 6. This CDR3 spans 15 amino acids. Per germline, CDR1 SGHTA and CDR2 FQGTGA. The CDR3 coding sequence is TGTGCCAGCAGTCTGACTAGCGGGGGGTGGTACGAGCAGTACTTC. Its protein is CASSLTSGGWYEQYF.

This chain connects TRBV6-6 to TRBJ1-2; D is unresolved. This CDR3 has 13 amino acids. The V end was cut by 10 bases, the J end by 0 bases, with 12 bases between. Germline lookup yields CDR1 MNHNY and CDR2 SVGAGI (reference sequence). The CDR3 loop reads CAIHGETNYGYTF. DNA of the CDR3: TGTGCCATTCATGGAGAGACTAACTATGGCTACACCTTC.